The present TCR beta chain was sequenced within a study of cytotoxic CD8 clonotypes in ibrutinib-treated CLL (dated by TCRdb to about 2021). About the full investigation: The cohort included about 15 treatment-naive and 11 relapsed/refractory patients; about 18 were IGHV unmutated. Partial responses were observed in roughly 24 patients and complete responses in 2; after a median follow-up of about 69 months, remission was maintained in approximately 14 patients and progression was observed in approximately 12. Response samples were obtained after a median of approximately eleven months of treatment, with a range of roughly 6 to 36 months. An average of around 250,000 productive templates and 94,082 productive rearrangements was obtained per sample. Longitudinal samples were obtainable from about 30% of the roughly 90 participants in the trial. Cryopreserved peripheral blood mononuclear cells were obtained before treatment, at response, and at either sustained remission or disease progression. Patients were still on ibrutinib when every remission and progressive disease sample was collected. General findings and caveats noted by the study authors: Baseline clonality was found to be higher than that of age-matched healthy donors and was strongly correlated with circulating CD8+ T-cell counts. At ibrutinib response clonality went up, during sustained remission it held steady, and at progression it dropped back toward baseline. Sampling times were not matched between patients in sustained remission and patients whose disease was progressing, and lymph node repertoires were not examined. Public clonotypes were rare and either shrank or stayed stable during treatment, and the rise in clonality at ibrutinib response reflected expansion of private clonotypes.

As encoded in the germline V gene, CDR1 is MDHEN while CDR2 is SYDVKM. The CDR3 sequence holds 17 residues, the cysteine and phenylalanine included. Only CDR3 DNA remains: 51 bases, in frame from the first base. V lost 3 bases and J lost 0 bases; the stretch between them is 15 bases long. As for this clone: The target of this receptor is not known. Base qualities are not at hand, and no much larger clone is one base apart.

The goal of deep resolution MiSeq sequencing was a depth between 1 in 1 million and 1 in 200,000 T cells, and coverage averaged 10x per clonotype. The immunoSEQ hsTCRB Kit was used to generate TCR beta libraries. On the study's bioinformatics: ImmunoSEQ Data Assistant and ImmunoSEQ Analyzer were used for data analysis, and V, D and J genes were assigned according to IMGT definitions. Clonality was computed as one minus normalized Shannon entropy of productive rearrangement frequencies, ranging from 0 to 1. Public clonotype analysis was restricted to overrepresented clonotypes comprising at least 0.05% of each patient's repertoire. Repertoires from some twelve age-matched healthy donors in immuneACCESS were used as clonality controls. The source is immuneACCESS, and TCRdb retained only in-frame sequences with V and J called. Part of the clones is not carried over; for the studies checked, unresolved V genes explain less than half of this, and the remainder is unexplained. Clone size and V and J calls were adopted from that table, with D and trimming inferred from the DNA. A total of roughly 160,000 clones appear in this sample, approximately 80% of them only once. The top ten constitute 3.5% to 5.5% of the sample.

Reading the label with the study, this specimen's time point is: roughly 23 months on ibrutinib. For TCR beta library preparation, roughly 2.1 micrograms of genomic DNA were isolated from cryopreserved PBMCs. Longitudinal blood samples from CLL patients receiving ibrutinib monotherapy were subjected to high-throughput TCR beta sequencing. Patients were enrolled in a phase 2 open-label single-center ibrutinib monotherapy trial. In this chain, TRBV28 is recombined with TRBJ2-1; TRBD1 might be the D gene, on 5 matching bases. Material: PBMCs, obtained after 24 months of ibrutinib treatment. This sequence originates from a human donor with chronic lymphocytic leukemia. In nucleotides, the sequence is TGTGCCAGCAGTTTCGCTAAGGGAAGGGGCTCCTACAATGAGCAGTTCTTC. This gives the protein CASSFAKGRGSYNEQFF.